The 23 T cell receptor beta chains reported below all come from one sample, sequenced in a study of blood T cell repertoires in COVID-19. Sequencing was performed with immunoSEQ multiplex PCR; in TCRdb, only in-frame clones are kept and a portion is missing. Of about 270,000 clones in the sample, approximately 80% were seen once. The sequenced material came from peripheral blood. The receptor source for this set is a woman aged 55-69 years with active or convalescent COVID-19.

The rearrangement joins TRBV4-1 to TRBJ1-2; 8 nucleotides line up with TRBD1. Germline V gene data show CDR1 as MGHRA and CDR2 as YSYEKL. This CDR3 is built from 15 residues. The ends lost 0 bases at V and 2 bases at J; junction bases unmatched: 2. The CDR3 coding sequence is TGCGCCAGCAGCCAAGACGCAGGGGGCAACTATGGCTACACCTTC. Residues: CASSQDAGGNYGYTF.

The CDR3 nucleotides are TGTGCCTGGAGTGTACTAGGGTCCTACGAGCAGTACTTC. It specifies CAWSVLGSYEQYF. The J gene is TRBJ2-7, the V gene TRBV30; D may be TRBD2 (5 bases). Trimming cost V 0 bases and J 1 base, with 7 bases left between them. The germline V gene encodes CDR1 GTSNPN and CDR2 SVGIG (reference sequence). The CDR3 consists of 13 residues.

This chain joins TRBV18 and TRBJ2-5, with D uncertain. The CDR3 totals 11 residues. V lost 5 bases to trimming and J lost 2 bases, with 3 bases between them. Germline V gives CDR1 KGHSH, CDR2 LQKENI. This CDR3 reads CASSSQETQYF. The CDR3 bases are TGTGCCAGCTCATCGCAAGAGACCCAGTACTTC.

The chain joins TRBV10-3 to TRBJ1-1; 7 nucleotides align to TRBD1. The germline V gene encodes CDR1 ENHRY and CDR2 SYGVKD. The V and J ends lost 6 bases and 3 bases, in that order; junction bases with no gene match: 7. The CDR3 extends over 14 amino acids. CDR3 nucleotides: TGTGCCATCAGAGAAACAGGGGAGTACACTGAAGCTTTCTTT. As protein: CAIRETGEYTEAFF.

The chain carries TRBV19 and TRBJ2-5; 11 bases map to TRBD2. Germline V lookup: CDR1 LNHDA, CDR2 SQIVND (reference sequence). The ends lost 1 base at V and 2 bases at J; junction bases unmatched: 3. This CDR3 region has 16 residues. For the CDR3, the DNA is TGTGCCAGTAGTATAGGGGTAGCGGGGGGGCAAGAGACCCAGTACTTC. Amino acid sequence: CASSIGVAGGQETQYF. Combining the CDR3 with reference TRBV19 and TRBJ2-5 gives the whole variable domain DGGITQSPKYLFRKEGQNVTLSCEQNLNHDAMYWYRQDPGQGLRLIYYSQIVNDFQKGDIAEGYSVSREKKESFPLTVTSAQKNPTAFYLCASSIGVAGGQETQYFGPGTRLLVL.

The gene calls are TRBV27 and TRBJ2-2; D is ambiguous. The CDR3 totals 12 residues. Germline CDR1 MNHEY, CDR2 SMNVEV (reference sequence). V was clipped by 4 bases and J by 5 bases, with 5 bases between them. CDR3 sequence reads: CASSYLTGELFF. The CDR3, as DNA: TGTGCCAGCAGTTATTTAACCGGGGAGCTGTTTTTT.

The rearrangement links TRBV6-2 or TRBV6-3 to TRBJ1-1; D is uncertain. Germline assignment: CDR1 MNHEY and CDR2 SVGEGT. This CDR3 spans 15 amino acids. Trimming took off 5 bases at V and 3 bases at J, with 16 bases between the two ends. Here the CDR3 DNA reads TGTGCCAGCAGTGGCAGACACCGGCGGGACACTGAAGCTTTCTTT. It specifies CASSGRHRRDTEAFF.

This clone appeared a single time. CDR3 DNA: TGTGCCAGCAGCGTAGCTCTGGGCAGCCCTAACAATGAGCAGTTCTTC. Translation gives CASSVALGSPNNEQFF. This chain connects TRBV9 to TRBJ2-1; no firm D call. The germline CDR1 and CDR2 sequences are SGDLS and YYNGEE. The CDR3 consists of 16 residues. Trimming left V 0 bases short and J 5 bases short, with 15 bases between. Full variable domain (outside the CDR3, taken from reference TRBV9 and TRBJ2-1): DSGVTQTPKHLITATGQRVTLRCSPRSGDLSVYWYQQSLDQGLQFLIQYYNGEERAKGNILERFSAQQFPDLHSELNLSSLELGDSALYFCASSVALGSPNNEQFFGPGTRLTVL.

Concerning this clone itself: Other DNA sequences in the sample encode the same CDR3. The V gene is TRBV9, the J gene TRBJ2-7; no reliable D call. CDR1 is SGDLS, CDR2 YYNGEE, per germline. V lost 4 bases and J lost 0, with 5 bases in between. The CDR3 is 12 amino acids. CDR3: CASSSSSYEQYF. The CDR3 bases are TGTGCCAGCAGCTCCTCCTCCTACGAGCAGTACTTC.

The chain has TRBV9 and TRBJ2-2, with TRBD2 matching over 8 bases. The germline V gene encodes CDR1 SGDLS and CDR2 YYNGEE. V trimming: 1 base; J trimming: 1 base; junction bases outside the gene matches: 3. This CDR3 has 16 residues. CDR3 sequence reads: CASSVLLAGNTGELFF. CDR3 nucleotide sequence: TGTGCCAGCAGCGTACTCCTAGCGGGGAACACCGGGGAGCTGTTTTTT.

This chain joins TRBV10-3 and TRBJ2-2; no clear D gene. The length of the CDR3 is 13 residues. With 6 bases removed from V and 4 bases from J, the gap between germline ends came to 9 bases. The germline V gene encodes CDR1 ENHRY and CDR2 SYGVKD. The CDR3 sequence is CAISPLGTGELFF. CDR3 coding DNA: TGTGCCATCAGCCCTCTCGGCACCGGGGAGCTGTTTTTT.

This chain links TRBV6-5 with TRBJ2-3, with 9 bases fitting TRBD1. CDR1 is MNHEY, CDR2 SVGAGI, per germline. This CDR3 has 14 amino acids. V lost 6 bases, J lost 3 bases, and 4 bases stayed unmatched. This CDR3 is CASSGGTGTDTQYF. For the CDR3, the DNA is TGTGCCAGCAGCGGAGGGACAGGGACAGATACGCAGTATTTT.

The V and J genes are TRBV5-4 and TRBJ2-1; D gene uncertain. V was clipped by 7 bases and J by 0 bases, with 14 bases between them. The germline V gene has CDR1 SGHNT and CDR2 YYREEE (reference sequence). The CDR3 is 15 residues long. The CDR3 DNA sequence: TGTGCCAGCTATCGCTATCGAAGCTCCTACAATGAGCAGTTCTTC. Translated: CASYRYRSSYNEQFF.

V gene TRBV7-9 combines with J gene TRBJ1-6; perhaps TRBD1 as D (6 bases). The V end was cut by 8 bases, the J end by 5 bases, with 16 bases between. Germline lookup yields CDR1 SEHNR and CDR2 FQNEAQ (reference sequence). This CDR3 has 15 amino acids. CDR3 bases: TGTGCCAGCCAAGGGGGGGACGGTAATAATTCACCCCTCCACTTT. Amino acids: CASQGGDGNNSPLHF.

V gene TRBV19 combines with J gene TRBJ2-1; 9 nucleotides match TRBD2. After removal of 1 base from V and 7 bases from J, the junction contained 8 bases not matched to a gene. This CDR3 spans 16 amino acids. Germline V CDR1 and CDR2: LNHDA, SQIVND (reference sequence). The CDR3 sequence: CASSIAASGAGNEQFF. DNA of the CDR3: TGTGCCAGTAGTATAGCTGCTAGCGGGGCGGGGAATGAGCAGTTCTTC.

The V gene is TRBV5-4, the J gene TRBJ1-3, with 9 bases fitting TRBD1. This CDR3 is built from 16 residues. In germline, CDR1 is SGHNT, CDR2 YYREEE (reference sequence). V shed 4 bases and J 3 bases; nucleotides not matched to a gene: 8. Written as DNA, the CDR3 is TGTGCCAGCAGCCCAGGAGGGACAGGGAGTGGAAACACCATATATTTT. Amino acid sequence: CASSPGGTGSGNTIYF.

The CDR3 bases are TGTGCCAGCAGCATGGACAGGGGACCGCAGTATTTT. This codes for CASSMDRGPQYF. The chain recombines TRBV7-9 with TRBJ2-3; 9 nucleotides agree with TRBD1. Unmatched junction bases numbered 4, after V lost 5 bases and J lost 10 bases. Germline V lookup: CDR1 SEHNR, CDR2 FQNEAQ (reference sequence). This CDR3 spans 12 amino acids.

V gene TRBV5-4 combines with J gene TRBJ2-5, with D possibly matching TRBD1 (6 bases). The germline V gene has CDR1 SGHNT and CDR2 YYREEE (reference sequence). V shed 4 bases and J shed 2 bases, with 15 bases lying between them. This CDR3 is 15 amino acids long. CDR3 coding DNA: TGTGCCAGCAGCGGACAGACAGGATATCAAGAGACCCAGTACTTC. Amino acids: CASSGQTGYQETQYF. The entire variable domain, with the rest obtained from reference TRBV5-4 and TRBJ2-5, is as follows: ETGVTQSPTHLIKTRGQQVTLRCSSQSGHNTVSWYQQALGQGPQFIFQYYREEENGRGNFPPRFSGLQFPNYSSELNVNALELDDSALYLCASSGQTGYQETQYFGPGTRLLVL.

J is TRBJ2-5 and V is TRBV7-3; 12 bases map to TRBD2. With V trimmed by 5 bases and J by 12 bases, 7 bases remained unmatched. Per the germline V gene, CDR1 is SGHTA and CDR2 is FQGTGA. There are 13 residues in the CDR3. The CDR3 nucleotides read TGTGCCAGCAGCCCGGGACTAGCGGGTCCGAAGTACTTC. Translation gives CASSPGLAGPKYF.

This clone showed up many times. This chain links TRBV4-2 with TRBJ2-7; 7 nucleotides align to TRBD1. CDR1 is LGHNA and CDR2 is YNFKEQ in the germline V gene. The CDR3 length is 17 residues. Losses at the gene ends were 4 bases for V and 4 bases for J; bases not matched to a gene: 16. CDR3 residues: CASSRGRPATGPYEQYF. In nucleotides, the CDR3 is TGTGCCAGCAGCCGAGGACGACCGGCGACAGGGCCTTACGAGCAGTACTTC.

This rearrangement joins TRBV7-2 to TRBJ2-7; 8 nucleotides agree with TRBD1. Germline CDR1 is SGHTA and CDR2 is FQGNSA. The junction had 5 bases not matched to a gene; V was cut back by 1 base and J by 3 bases. The CDR3 is made up of 15 amino acids. CDR3 nucleotides: TGTGCCAGCAGCTTAGGACAGGGGAGCCTCTACGAGCAGTACTTC. Its protein product is CASSLGQGSLYEQYF. Combining the CDR3 with reference TRBV7-2 and TRBJ2-7 gives the whole variable domain GAGVSQSPSNKVTEKGKDVELRCDPISGHTALYWYRQSLGQGLEFLIYFQGNSAPDKSGLPSDRFSAERTGGSVSTLTIQRTQQEDSAVYLCASSLGQGSLYEQYFGPGTRLTVT.

The V gene is TRBV21-1, the J gene TRBJ2-5; TRBD1 is taken as the D call from the table, unchecked against the DNA. TRBV21-1 is labeled a pseudogene. There are 14 residues in the CDR3. The CDR3 loop reads CASKAYRGQETQYF. CDR3 in DNA: TGTGCCAGCAAAGCTTACAGGGGGCAAGAGACCCAGTACTTC.

This clone was counted only a few times. The chain couples TRBV19 to TRBJ1-2; a weak D match, TRBD1 (5 bases). This CDR3 contains 16 residues. Trimming pared 1 base from V and 3 bases from J, leaving 15 bases between. CDR1 and CDR2 from the germline V gene are LNHDA and SQIVND (reference sequence). CDR3 coding DNA: TGTGCCAGTAGTATAGCCACCCATGACAGATACTATGGCTACACCTTC. This encodes CASSIATHDRYYGYTF.